This record concerns one TCR beta chain sequence. Its cognate antigen has yet to be identified. No clone much larger than this one lies a single base away; base qualities are absent. The method was the immunoSEQ multiplex PCR assay. The multiplex PCR relied on a mix of 60 forward primers for TCR Vbeta segments and 13 reverse primers for TCR Jbeta segments. The CDR3 region of rearranged TCR beta genes was amplified from genomic DNA by a multiplex PCR assay. The Illumina HiSeq System was used to sequence the amplified TCR beta libraries as 87-base-pair reads. The study's processing was this. A later analysis counted some 80 million unique TCR beta chains across the 550 to 700 repertoires, and about 10 million of these chains were shared by at least two donors. A nearest-neighbor algorithm error-corrected the raw reads and collapsed the reads into unique sequences, merging closely related sequences to remove PCR and sequencing errors. V, D and J gene segments were assigned by aligning CDR3 sequences to IMGT reference sequences. Each retained sequence needed at least a six-nucleotide match to both a V gene segment and a J gene segment. A rearrangement was called productive if the CDR3 had no stop codons and remained in frame with V and J, and every other rearrangement was called non-productive. Following IMGT convention, CDR3 was defined as the stretch from the second conserved V-encoded cysteine to the conserved J-encoded phenylalanine. The earlier analysis of some 540 of the donors excluded any sequence lacking an unambiguous match to a single V gene segment. In an earlier analysis of about 590 of the donors, a V segment was called functional when productive rearrangements were above 56.7%, and segregating when the standard deviation between donors exceeded 5%. A statistical classification framework was developed to diagnose cytomegalovirus status using the catalog of TCR beta chain sequences. In a later analysis, TCR nucleotide sequences were compared against IMGT/GENE-DB human TR gene sequences so that V and J genes could be assigned. In a later analysis, CDR3 sequences and most-parsimonious VDJ recombination scenarios were assigned using the TCRdist pipeline. In a later analysis, every TCR beta chain was defined by the combination of its CDR3 amino acid sequence and its V-gene family, and reads without a unique V-gene family were dropped. A later analysis removed 592 highly shared, low-generation-probability nucleotide sequences to deal with suspected cross-contamination and a sequencing artifact. For each public chain, a later analysis derived a clonal expansion index from normalized ranks of inferred template counts within each repertoire. A later analysis computed generation probabilities with a VDJ recombination model fitted to out-of-frame rearrangements, and checked the results against IGoR. In a later analysis, TCR-TCR, TCR-HLA and TCR-CMV co-occurrence was scored with hypergeometric tests, and a repertoire-size bias correction was applied to TCR pairs. To estimate false discovery rates, a later analysis permuted the HLA or CMV assignments 20 times. In a later analysis, co-occurring TCRs were grouped using DBSCAN, with TCRdist sequence similarity added in when clustering inside HLA-allele-positive subsets. Repertoires with fewer than 30,000 or more than 120,000 public chains were left out of co-occurrence clustering, as were about 5 repertoires with anomalous nucleotide sharing. This is the immuneACCESS table as TCRdb keeps it, with only in-frame sequences that have V and J called. A part of the clones is gone; compared with another copy, unresolved V genes explain less than half, and the rest is unexplained. V, J and clone size were drawn from that table, and D and trimming were deduced from the DNA. The sample table shows nearly 200,000 clones, and approximately 85% are seen once. Roughly 6% of the sample is in the top ten clones.

The entry originates in a study of cytomegalovirus exposure and HLA in healthy donors (dated by TCRdb to about 2017). Looking at the study overall: An earlier analysis of approximately 550 of the donors reported 276 Gb of sequence data and some 120 million unique TCR beta sequences from around 200 million T cells. Alongside the repertoire data, information on donor age, sex, ethnicity and CMV serostatus was compiled. Typing coverage varied by locus: roughly 620-630 donors for A, B, C, DRB1 and DQB1; roughly 500 for DQA1; over 600 for DPA1; approximately 450 for DPB1. Every repertoire in the discovery cohort had been generated on one and the same sequencing platform. In a later genetic analysis, genome-wide SNP genotypes for about 55% of the roughly 670 donors were used, and that subset was treated as a discovery cohort. HLA typing included class I and class II loci at four-digit resolution. About five DR-DQ haplotypes were treated as single units for association and clustering because of strong linkage in the cohort. To predict cytomegalovirus infection status, the study brought together high-throughput TCR immunosequencing, statistical association of individual TCRs with disease status, and machine learning. In the later analysis, no new phenotypic data were used to find candidate immune exposures; instead, reliance was placed on TCR beta sequences and their occurrence across donors. The study was designed to test whether signatures of past pathogen exposure could be identified by cataloging public T cell receptors. An earlier analysis of 587 of the donors applied high-throughput TCR beta sequencing to assess whether each TCR beta V gene segment acted as functional or pseudogenic. On average, around 200,000 unique TCR beta nucleotide sequences were sequenced per donor among some 430 genotyped donors of the cohort, with roughly 18% of those sequences being non-productive. Roughly 300 gigabases of sequencing data and some 85 million unique TCR sequences were included in an early release covering roughly 600 HLA-typed donors. The study used immunosequencing to profile the T cell repertoires of several hundred subjects and linked those repertoires to cytomegalovirus serostatus. Along with the approximately 700-subject first cohort, a separate validation cohort of approximately 110 different subjects was used. Of the 300 to 500 genotyped donors, less than 90% were placed in the genetic ancestry cluster associated with self-reported Caucasian donors. A later analysis re-examined previously published TCR beta repertoires from several hundred donors and added high-resolution HLA genotyping to investigate patterns of TCR occurrence. Overall study outcomes, separate from this receptor: According to the authors, the approach could potentially be generalized to other disease states and immunological phenotypes. A further reported finding was that TCR beta sequences accurately predicted the HLA-A and HLA-B alleles for most subjects in the first cohort. A cluster of highly shared sequence variants was judged likely to be a technical artifact of the sequencing pipeline. Correlated functional status among segregating V segments might be attributable to linkage disequilibrium, but an unknown experimental factor could not be ruled out. According to a later analysis, TCR association rates differed among HLA loci, with DRB1 alleles showing the most associated TCRs and HLA-C alleles showing the fewest. According to a later analysis, most CMV-associated TCR beta chains appeared to be HLA-restricted, and the HLA associations seemed to be driven largely by CMV exposure. The study listed 164 TCR beta chains as associated with cytomegalovirus. A later analysis associated roughly 17,000 TCR beta sequences with specific HLA alleles at a false discovery rate of 0.05. Only TCR beta chains were sequenced in this cohort, and the absence of alpha or paired-chain data limited detectable features. When HLA alleles, especially DR and DQ, strongly co-occurred, attributing TCR associations to individual alleles was difficult. Cytomegalovirus status was reported to be diagnosed by the classifier with high specificity and sensitivity in both the original and validation cohorts. In a later analysis, HLA-associated TCR beta chains showed more clonal expansion and lower generation probabilities than non-associated chains that were equally common. Compared with the roughly 700-donor mean, donors in an Asian-associated ancestry cluster had fewer N-insertions in productive TCRs, according to a later genetic analysis. Because counts were too low, roughly 17 rarely observed V segments, including chromosome 9 orphons, were left out of the earlier analysis of some 640 of the donors. Because HLA typing was unavailable for some donors at each locus, only the typed subset was used in association tests. A later genetic analysis associated a missense DCLRE1C variant with V-gene and J-gene trimming of TCR beta chains, and an independent cohort replicated the association. Broadly in line with IMGT annotations, most TCR beta V segments showed up in productive rearrangements about 90% or about 30% of the time in an earlier analysis of 450 to 750 of the donors. Some IMGT-functional V segments, including TRBV6-2 and TRBV6-3, could not be distinguished by the 87-base-pair reads and were therefore excluded. The presence/absence analyses assumed that sequencing depth was roughly uniform across donors, and that assumption may not be true. In vitro tests confirmed that three of the cytomegalovirus-associated TCR beta chains recognize cytomegalovirus antigens. Across donors, most TCR sequences were observed very rarely, whereas some public TCRs were present in many individuals. CMV serostatus was the only immune exposure information available for the cohort. In a later analysis, several top co-occurrence clusters were reported to appear linked to parvovirus B19, influenza, CMV and Epstein-Barr virus.

The cohort comprised some 680 healthy bone marrow donors. At the time of sampling, all cohort members were nominally healthy, though unrecorded immune exposures were likely present. The donor tested CMV seropositive and was one of the 289 seropositive cohort members. A peripheral blood sample was provided by each donor, and peripheral blood mononuclear cells were used for TCR beta sequencing. Genomic DNA was extracted from the blood cell samples with the Qiagen DNeasy Blood Extraction Kit. Unmatched junction bases come to 3, with V trimmed by 3 bases and J by 4 bases. The CDR3 goes from the cysteine to the phenylalanine over 14 residues. The sequence is cut down to CDR3 DNA, 42 bases in frame from base 1. Looking up the germline V gene yields CDR1 SGDLS and CDR2 YYNGEE.

Specimen: PBMCs. This receptor was obtained from a woman between 45 and 60 years old in good health and CMV-seropositive. The chain employs TRBV9 and TRBJ1-1; 10 central nucleotides agree with TRBD1. The sequence in DNA is TGTGCCAGCAGCGGACAGGGGGCGAGCACTGAAGCTTTCTTT. It codes for CASSGQGASTEAFF.